The following is a T cell receptor beta chain sequence with its context. Its antigen is not known. PCR amplification relied on 60 Vbeta primers (plus 13 Jbeta primers). Here immunoSEQ multiplex PCR was the method, and the copy in TCRdb shows in-frame clones only, minus some. The profile covers 150,000 to 200,000 clones, with roughly 81% appearing a single time and around 2.1% taken by the ten largest. The sample belongs to a study of cytomegalovirus exposure and HLA in healthy donors. CDR1 and CDR2 (germline): MNHEY, SMNVEV (reference sequence). The V end lost 5 bases, the J end lost 2 bases, and 10 bases lay between the germline ends. The CDR3 is made up of 13 amino acids. General study findings and limits: Reported results showed that the classifier diagnosed cytomegalovirus status with high specificity and sensitivity. Immune exposure information available was restricted to CMV serostatus.

The sequencing input was PBMCs. The TCR originated in a man between 18 and 29 years old in good health and CMV-seropositive. The chain couples TRBV27 to TRBJ2-7, with a tentative D call TRBD1 (6 bases). CDR3 nucleotides: TGTGCCAGCAGTCTAAACAGGGCCTACGAGCAGTACTTC. This sequence encodes CASSLNRAYEQYF.